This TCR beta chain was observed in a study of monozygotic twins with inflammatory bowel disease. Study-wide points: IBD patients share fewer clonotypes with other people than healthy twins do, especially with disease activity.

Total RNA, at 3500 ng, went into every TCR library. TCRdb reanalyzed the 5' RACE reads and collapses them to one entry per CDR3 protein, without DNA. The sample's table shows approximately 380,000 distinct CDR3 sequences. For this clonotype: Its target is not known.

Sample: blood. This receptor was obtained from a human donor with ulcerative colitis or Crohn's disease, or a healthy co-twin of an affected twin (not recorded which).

CDR3 residues: CSARAPDRGDYEQYF. V and J are TRBV20-1 and TRBJ2-7; TCRdb picks TRBD1, but there is no DNA to check that call. This CDR3 spans 15 amino acids. Germline V gene sequence: CDR1 DFQATT, CDR2 SNEGSKA (reference sequence).